The clone carrying this TCR beta chain came up many times. Antigen specificity is unknown. These data belong to a study of T cells in Graves' hyperthyroidism and ophthalmopathy. Notes on the study in general: The model identified upcoming ophthalmopathy a median approximately 6.4 months ahead of onset.

From RNA transcripts, TCR beta CDR3 regions were amplified. The primer set for the first-round RT-PCR of the TCR CDR3 was HTBI. TCRdb reanalysed the multiplex PCR reads using MiXCR and keeps one entry per CDR3 protein. The sample contains roughly 260,000 distinct CDR3 sequences, less than 15% of which appear only once. Orbital computed tomography, thyroid ultrasound, serum thyroxine and TRAb, and clinical symptoms together informed the diagnoses. CDR3 length: 14 residues. Germline V CDR1 and CDR2: MGHDK, SYGVNS. V lost 6 bases and J lost 5, with 17 bases in between. The chain combines TRBV25-1 with TRBJ2-7; tentatively, D is TRBD2 (6 bases). This TCR was sampled from a woman between 40 and 50 years old with Graves' hyperthyroidism that later progressed to Graves' ophthalmopathy. Sequencing was performed on blood. CDR3 amino acids: CASRAGRDYHEQYF. DNA for the CDR3: TGTGCCAGCAGGGCGGGGCGGGATTACCACGAGCAGTACTTC.